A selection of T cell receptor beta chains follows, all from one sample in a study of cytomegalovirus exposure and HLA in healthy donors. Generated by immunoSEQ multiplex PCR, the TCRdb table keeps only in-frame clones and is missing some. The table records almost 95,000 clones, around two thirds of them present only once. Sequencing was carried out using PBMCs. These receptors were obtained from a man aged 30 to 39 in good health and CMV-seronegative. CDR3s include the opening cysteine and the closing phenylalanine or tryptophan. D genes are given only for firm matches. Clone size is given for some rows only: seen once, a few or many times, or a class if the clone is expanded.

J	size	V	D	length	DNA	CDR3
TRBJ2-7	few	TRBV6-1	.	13	TGTGCCAGCCGTGGGGCAGCCTCCTACGAGCAGTACTTC	CASRGAASYEQYF
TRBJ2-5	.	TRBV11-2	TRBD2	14	TGTGCCAGCAGCTTTAAAAGCGGGGAAGAGACCCAGTACTTC	CASSFKSGEETQYF
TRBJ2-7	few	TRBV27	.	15	TGTGCCAGCAGTGACCGACCGGGTCCCACCTACGAGCAGTACTTC	CASSDRPGPTYEQYF
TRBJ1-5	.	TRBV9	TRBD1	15	TGTGCCAGCAGCGTAGGACAGGGTCGGGATCAGCCCCAGCATTTT	CASSVGQGRDQPQHF
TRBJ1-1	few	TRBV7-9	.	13	TGTGCCAGCAGCCCTCGGGGGAACACTGAAGCTTTCTTT	CASSPRGNTEAFF
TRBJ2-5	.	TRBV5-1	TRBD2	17	TGCGCCAGCAGCTTACATAACCAGCGGGGTACCGGAGAGACCCAGTACTTC	CASSLHNQRGTGETQYF
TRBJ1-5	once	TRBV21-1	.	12	TGTGCCAGCAGCACATGGAGTGGGGGGACCGCTTTT	CASSTWSGGTAF
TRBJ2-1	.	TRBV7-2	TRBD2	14	TGTGCCAGCAGCTACACGTCAAGCGGGAGTTGGCAGTTCTTC	CASSYTSSGSWQFF
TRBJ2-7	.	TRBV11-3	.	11	TGTGCCAGCAGTTTGAGGTACGAGCAGTACTTC	CASSLRYEQYF
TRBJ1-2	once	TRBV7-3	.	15	TGTGCCAGCAGCTCATACCCAGGCAGTAACTATGGCTACACCTTC	CASSSYPGSNYGYTF
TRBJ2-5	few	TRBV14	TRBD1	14	TGTGCCAGCAGCCGAGACAGGGGACAAGAGACCCAGTACTTC	CASSRDRGQETQYF
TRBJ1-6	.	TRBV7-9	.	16	TGTGCCAGCAGCGAAAACAGGGTCTCCTATAATTCACCCCTCCACTTT	CASSENRVSYNSPLHF
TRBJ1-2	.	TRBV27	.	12	TGTGCCAGCAGGAGGGAAGACTATGGCTACACCTTC	CASRREDYGYTF
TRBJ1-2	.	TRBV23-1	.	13	TGCGCCAGCAGTCCCGACAGCCCTTATGGCTACACCTTC	CASSPDSPYGYTF
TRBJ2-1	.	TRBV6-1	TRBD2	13	TGTGCCAGCAGCGGGACTAGGGGCAATGAGCAGTTCTTC	CASSGTRGNEQFF
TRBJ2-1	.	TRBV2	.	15	TGTGCCAGCAGTGAGATCGGGGTGCGTCTCAATGAGCAGTTCTTC	CASSEIGVRLNEQFF
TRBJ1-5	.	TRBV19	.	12	TGTGCCAGTAGTATAGATGAGCAGCCCCAGCATTTT	CASSIDEQPQHF
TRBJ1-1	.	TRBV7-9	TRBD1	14	TGTGCCAGCAGATCAGACAGGGTCAGCACTGAAGCTTTCTTT	CASRSDRVSTEAFF
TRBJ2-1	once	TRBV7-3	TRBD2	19	TGTGCCAGCAGCGCTCCCGGACTAGCGGGGGCTAGCTCCTACAATGAGCAGTTCTTC	CASSAPGLAGASSYNEQFF
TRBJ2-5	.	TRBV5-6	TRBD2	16	TGTGCCAGCAGCCCCCGCGGACTAGCGGGAGCCGAGACCCAGTACTTC	CASSPRGLAGAETQYF
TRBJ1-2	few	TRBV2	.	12	TGTGCCAGCATTAGATTTAACTATGGCTACACCTTC	CASIRFNYGYTF
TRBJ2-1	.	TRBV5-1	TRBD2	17	TGCGCCAGCAGCCCAGGGACTAGCGGGAGGATGGTAGATGAGCAGTTCTTC	CASSPGTSGRMVDEQFF
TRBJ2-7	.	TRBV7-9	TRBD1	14	TGTGCCAGCAGCTTGCCGGACAGGGCCTACGAGCAGTACTTC	CASSLPDRAYEQYF
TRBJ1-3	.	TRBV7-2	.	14	TGTGCCAGCAGCTTAGGGGCAGTGGGAAACACCATATATTTT	CASSLGAVGNTIYF
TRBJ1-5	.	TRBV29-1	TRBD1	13	TGCAGCGTGGGACAGGGAATAGCGCAGCCCCAGCATTTT	CSVGQGIAQPQHF
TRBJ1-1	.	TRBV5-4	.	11	TGTGCCAGCAGCTTGGGGACAGAAACTTTCTTT	CASSLGTETFF
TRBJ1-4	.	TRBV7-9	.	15	TGTGCCAGCAGCTCCGGGGACGGGGGGACTCAAAAACTGTTTTTT	CASSSGDGGTQKLFF
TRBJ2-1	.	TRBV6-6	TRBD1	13	TGTGCCAGCACCCAACAGGGGGCTTGGGAACAGTTCTTC	CASTQQGAWEQFF
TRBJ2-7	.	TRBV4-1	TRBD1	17	TGCGCCAGCAGCCAAGCGGCCCTGACAGGGGGTAGATACGAGCAGTACTTC	CASSQAALTGGRYEQYF
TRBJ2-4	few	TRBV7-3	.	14	TGTGCCAGCAGCCCCGCCGGGGGCAAAAACATTCAGTACTTC	CASSPAGGKNIQYF
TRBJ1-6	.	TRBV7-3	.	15	TGTGCCAGCAGCCAAGGGGCAGAATATAATTCACCCCTCCACTTT	CASSQGAEYNSPLHF
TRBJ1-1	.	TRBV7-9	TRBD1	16	TGTGCCAGCAGCATAAGACAGGGGGTTGGGGACACTGAAGCTTTCTTT	CASSIRQGVGDTEAFF
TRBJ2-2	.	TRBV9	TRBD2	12	TGTGCCGCCGGGGGGGAGACCGGGGAGCTGTTTTTT	CAAGGETGELFF
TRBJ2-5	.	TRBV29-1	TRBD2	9	TGCAGCGTTGATAAGGGACTATACTTC	CSVDKGLYF
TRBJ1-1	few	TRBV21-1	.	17	TGTGCCAGCAGCACAGGGGGACAGGGGGACATGAACACTGAAGCTTTCTTT	CASSTGGQGDMNTEAFF
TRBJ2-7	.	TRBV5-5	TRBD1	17	TGTGCCAGCAGCACAGGGACAGGGGGTTTTGGGGGCTACGAGCAGTACTTC	CASSTGTGGFGGYEQYF
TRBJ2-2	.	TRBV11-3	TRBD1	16	TGTGCCAGCAGCTTAGACGGACAGGGTCGGTCCGGGGAGCTGTTTTTT	CASSLDGQGRSGELFF
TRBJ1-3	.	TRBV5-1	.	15	TGCGCCAGCAGCTTGGATCGTCAGTCAGGAAACACCATATATTTT	CASSLDRQSGNTIYF
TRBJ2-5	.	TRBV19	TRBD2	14	TGTGCCAGTAGTGTCGGGGGGAGTCAAGAGACCCAGTACTTC	CASSVGGSQETQYF